This TCR beta chain is from a study of cytotoxic CD8 clonotypes in ibrutinib-treated CLL. CDR1 is GTSNPN and CDR2 is SVGIG in the germline V gene (reference sequence). V lost 0 bases and J lost 0, with 9 bases in between. This CDR3 is built from 15 residues. This clone was seen only a few times. Its antigen is unknown. Study results and limitations: For progressing versus sustained-remission patients, sampling times were not the same.

Target depth was 1 in 200,000 to 1 in 1 million T cells, about 10x per clonotype. Generated by immunoSEQ multiplex PCR, the TCRdb table keeps only in-frame clones and is missing some. Of approximately 50,000 clones detected, approximately 54% appear once; the ten largest clones hold roughly a quarter. The V and J genes are TRBV30 and TRBJ1-5; D uncertain. This clonotype originated in a human donor with chronic lymphocytic leukemia. The material sequenced was PBMCs, taken at disease progression, from a patient treated with ibrutinib. DNA of the CDR3: TGTGCCTGGAGTGTACTCCCCTTTAGCAATCAGCCCCAGCATTTT. This sequence encodes CAWSVLPFSNQPQHF.